This T cell receptor beta chain was profiled in a study of glioma-infiltrating T cells listed by TCRdb under 2016. In terms of the full investigation: The low-grade gliomas were WHO grade II oligodendrogliomas or astrocytomas, while the glioblastomas were WHO grade IV tumors sampled at initial diagnosis rather than at recurrent diagnosis. To measure how far tissue and blood T-cell populations diverged, each tissue-infiltrating repertoire was compared against the peripheral blood repertoire of the same patient. TCR alpha- and beta-chain repertoires were sequenced from glioma tissue, non-neoplastic brain tissue and matched peripheral blood mononuclear cells. Blood libraries targeted about 4.5- to 11-fold sequencing coverage of about a million peripheral T cells. Three low-grade glioma patients, roughly 8 primary glioblastoma patients, and three non-glioma patients who contributed non-neoplastic brain tissue made up the paired cohort. Before surgery, glioma patients were given dexamethasone for six or fewer days. General study outcomes and caveats: In non-neoplastic patients, VJ-independent divergence between tissue and blood fell below expectation, whereas in all gliomas, and especially in low-grade gliomas, the divergence rose above expectation. A signature set of shared blood CDR3 motifs marked patients with low tissue-blood divergence and was depleted in highly divergent patients. Tissue and blood shared very few CDR3 sequences, a result attributed to high CDR3 diversity and limited sampling. Group comparisons were based on small numbers of patients: three non-neoplastic, three low-grade glioma and several glioblastoma patients.

Including cysteine and phenylalanine, the CDR3 has 14 amino acids. Kept here is only the CDR3 DNA, which spans 42 bases and is read in frame from base 1. The germline V gene specifies SQVTM as CDR1 and ANQGSEA as CDR2. V is pruned by 7 bases and J by 3 bases, leaving 7 bases of the junction without a gene match. As to this clonotype: Its cognate antigen has yet to be identified. Base qualities are not recorded, but no much larger clone differs from it by a single base.

TCR alpha and beta CDR3 regions were amplified with the iRepertoire nested amplicon-rescue multiplex PCR (arm-PCR) platform from RNA. The input for one-step reverse transcription and amplification was roughly 100-400 ng of tissue mRNA or PBMC total RNA. Following bead purification, Illumina adapters were added by a secondary multiplex PCR, and libraries between 200 and 400 bp were gel-purified. Internal 6-nucleotide barcodes were carried by the libraries and were used for demultiplexing. The libraries were sequenced on an Illumina MiSeq using 2x220 or 2x250 nucleotide paired-end reads. On the authors' methods: Paired reads were merged using FLASH 1.2.11 and were aligned to the GRCh37 human genome using BWA-MEM, after which TRA and TRB reads were extracted. An IMGT-derived reference of cassette sequences and CDR3 motifs, with pseudogenes included, was used for V and J assignment. Reads were translated in three frames, and productive CDR3s were defined by a C…FGXG motif without stop codons. Clonotypes were defined as unique combinations of V-J cassette pair and CDR3 amino acid sequence. Hamming distance filtering was applied to reads, with thresholds set by the sequence error rate of each sample in mapped regions. TCRdb took the public reads, trimmed them with fastp at Q25, ran MiXCR for clone calling and kept in-frame beta chains. CDR3 protein duplicates are merged, each entry listing the most common genes and DNA. TCRdb, rather than the study authors, made the V and J calls. The sample yields a few hundred thousand distinct CDR3 sequences; approximately 42% were counted once. The ten largest clones represent 12% of the sample.

Immediately after resection, surgical brain or tumor specimens were cryofrozen in liquid nitrogen, with peripheral blood cells collected concurrently. The receptor's source is a human donor with low-grade glioma or glioblastoma, undergoing nonglioma brain surgery, or in good health (not recorded which). The specimen sequenced was glioma tissue, nonneoplastic brain tissue, or PBMCs (not recorded which). Here the chain combines TRBV29-1 and TRBJ2-7, and TRBD2 aligns with 12 junction nucleotides. Here is the DNA: TGCAGCGATCCCGGGACTAGCGGGTTCTACGAGCAGTACTTC. This gives the protein CSDPGTSGFYEQYF.